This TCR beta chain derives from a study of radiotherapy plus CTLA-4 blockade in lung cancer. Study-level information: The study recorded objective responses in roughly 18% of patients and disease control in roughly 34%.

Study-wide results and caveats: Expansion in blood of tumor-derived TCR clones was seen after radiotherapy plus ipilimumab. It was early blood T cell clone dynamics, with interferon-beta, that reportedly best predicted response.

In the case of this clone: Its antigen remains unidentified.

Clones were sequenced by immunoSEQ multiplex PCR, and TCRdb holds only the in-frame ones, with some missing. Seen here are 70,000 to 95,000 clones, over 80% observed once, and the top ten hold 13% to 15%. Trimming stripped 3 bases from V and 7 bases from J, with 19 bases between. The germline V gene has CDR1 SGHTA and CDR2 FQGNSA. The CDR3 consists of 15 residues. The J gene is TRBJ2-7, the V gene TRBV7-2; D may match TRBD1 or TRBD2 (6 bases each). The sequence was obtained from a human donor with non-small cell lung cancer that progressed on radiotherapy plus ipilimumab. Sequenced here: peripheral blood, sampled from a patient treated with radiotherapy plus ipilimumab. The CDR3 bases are TGTGCCAGCAGCTTGAAGATCGGGGGCCGGTGGGAGCAGTACTTC. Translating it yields CASSLKIGGRWEQYF.